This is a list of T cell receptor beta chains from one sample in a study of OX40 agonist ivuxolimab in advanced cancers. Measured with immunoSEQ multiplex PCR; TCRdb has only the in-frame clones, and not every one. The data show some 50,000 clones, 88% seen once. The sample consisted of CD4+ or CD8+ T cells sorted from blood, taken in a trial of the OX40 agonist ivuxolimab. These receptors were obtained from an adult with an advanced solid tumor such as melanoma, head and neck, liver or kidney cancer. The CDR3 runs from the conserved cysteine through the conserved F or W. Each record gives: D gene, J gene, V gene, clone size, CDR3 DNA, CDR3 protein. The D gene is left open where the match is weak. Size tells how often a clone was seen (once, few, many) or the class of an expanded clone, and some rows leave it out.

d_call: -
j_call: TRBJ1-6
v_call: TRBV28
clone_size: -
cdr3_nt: TGTGCCAGCAGTTTACAGGGCTTCAGGTTTTCCTATAATTCACCCCTCCACTTT
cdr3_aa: CASSLQGFRFSYNSPLHF

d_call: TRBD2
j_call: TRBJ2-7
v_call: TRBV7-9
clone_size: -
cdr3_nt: TGTGCCAGCACCGAGGGGACTAGCGGGACCCGCGAGCAGTACTTC
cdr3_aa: CASTEGTSGTREQYF

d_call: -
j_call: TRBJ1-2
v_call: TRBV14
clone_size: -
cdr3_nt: TGTGCCAGCAGCCAAGCTGCGGGGGTCGGCTATGGCTACACCTTC
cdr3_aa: CASSQAAGVGYGYTF

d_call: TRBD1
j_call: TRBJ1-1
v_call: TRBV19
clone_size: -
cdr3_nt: TGTGCCAGTAGTATAATAAGACAGGGGGCGAGGGCTTTCTTT
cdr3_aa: CASSIIRQGARAFF

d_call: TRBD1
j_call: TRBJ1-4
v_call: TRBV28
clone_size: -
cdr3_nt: TGTGCCAGCTTACATCGGACAGGGGGTGTGCAAAAACTGTTTTTT
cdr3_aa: CASLHRTGGVQKLFF

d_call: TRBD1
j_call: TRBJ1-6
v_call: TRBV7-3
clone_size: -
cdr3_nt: TGTGCCAGCAGCGCGGACAGGGGCTATAATTCACCCCTCCACTTT
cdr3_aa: CASSADRGYNSPLHF

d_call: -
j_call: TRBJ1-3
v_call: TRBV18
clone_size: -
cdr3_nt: TGTGCCAGCTCACCTCAGGCGGGGAACTCTGGAAACACCATATATTTT
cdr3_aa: CASSPQAGNSGNTIYF

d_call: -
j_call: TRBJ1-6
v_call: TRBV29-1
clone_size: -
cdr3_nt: TGCAGCGTTAGAGAACTCTATAATTCACCCCTCCACTTT
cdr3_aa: CSVRELYNSPLHF

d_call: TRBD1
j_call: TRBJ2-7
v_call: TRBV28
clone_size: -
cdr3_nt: TGTGCCAGCAGCCGGACCGGGACAGGGGGAGAGCAGTACTTC
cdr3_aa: CASSRTGTGGEQYF

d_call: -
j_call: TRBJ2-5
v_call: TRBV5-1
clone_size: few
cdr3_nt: TGCGCCAGCAGTAGGTCCCGAGGGACGAGGGAGACCCAGTACTTC
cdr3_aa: CASSRSRGTRETQYF

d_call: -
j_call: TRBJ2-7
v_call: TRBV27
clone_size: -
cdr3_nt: TGTGCCAGCAGTGAAAACAGGGCTTCCTACGAGCAGTACTTC
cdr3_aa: CASSENRASYEQYF

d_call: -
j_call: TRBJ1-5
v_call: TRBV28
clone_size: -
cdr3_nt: TGTGCCAGCAGTTTAGGGGTACTACATCAGCCCCAGCATTTT
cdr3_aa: CASSLGVLHQPQHF

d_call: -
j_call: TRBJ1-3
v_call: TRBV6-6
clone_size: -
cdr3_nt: TGTGCCAGCAGCCAAACAGGGCTCGGAAACACCATATATTTT
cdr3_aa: CASSQTGLGNTIYF

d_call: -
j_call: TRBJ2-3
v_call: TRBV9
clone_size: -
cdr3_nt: TGTGCCAGCAGCCCCAGACTAGGATGGATAGGAGATACGCAGTATTTT
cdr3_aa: CASSPRLGWIGDTQYF

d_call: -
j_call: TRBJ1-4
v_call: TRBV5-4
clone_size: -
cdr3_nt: TGTGCCAGCAGCTCCGACGGGGAACAGATCGAAAAACTGTTTTTT
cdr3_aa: CASSSDGEQIEKLFF

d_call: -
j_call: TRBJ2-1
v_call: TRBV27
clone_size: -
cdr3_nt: TGTGCCAGCAAGATTGGGGGCGCGACCCAGAATGAGCAGTTCTTC
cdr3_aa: CASKIGGATQNEQFF

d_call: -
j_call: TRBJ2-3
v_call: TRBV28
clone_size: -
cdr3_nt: TGTGCCAGCAGTTTAGTCGGTAGCACAGATACGCAGTATTTT
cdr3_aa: CASSLVGSTDTQYF

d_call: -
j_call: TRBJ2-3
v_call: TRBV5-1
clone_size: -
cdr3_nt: TGCGCCAGCAGCTTCTCGGGGGCGACAGATACGCAGTATTTT
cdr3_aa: CASSFSGATDTQYF

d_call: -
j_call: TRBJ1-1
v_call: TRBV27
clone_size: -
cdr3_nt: TGTGCCAGCAGTACGCGAAGAAACACTGAAGCTTTCTTT
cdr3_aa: CASSTRRNTEAFF

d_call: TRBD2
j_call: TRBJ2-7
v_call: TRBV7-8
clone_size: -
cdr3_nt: TGTGCCAGCAGTTTAGCGGGAGCATTCCATGCCGAGCAGTACTTC
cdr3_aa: CASSLAGAFHAEQYF

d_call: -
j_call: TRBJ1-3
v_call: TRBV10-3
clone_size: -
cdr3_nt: TGTGCCATCAGTCGGACAGCCGGAAACACCATATATTTT
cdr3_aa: CAISRTAGNTIYF

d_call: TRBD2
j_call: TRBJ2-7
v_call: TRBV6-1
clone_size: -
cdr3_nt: TGTGCTGGTCAAGCGGGGGGTGGGAACGAGCAGTACTTC
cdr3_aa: CAGQAGGGNEQYF

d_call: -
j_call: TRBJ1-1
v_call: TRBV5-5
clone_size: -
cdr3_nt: TGTGCCAGCAGCTTGGTGGGGGGGAACACTGAAGCTTTCTTT
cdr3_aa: CASSLVGGNTEAFF

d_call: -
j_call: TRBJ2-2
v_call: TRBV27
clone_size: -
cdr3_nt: TGTGCCAGCAGTTTTGGCGGGGAGCTGTTTTTT
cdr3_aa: CASSFGGELFF

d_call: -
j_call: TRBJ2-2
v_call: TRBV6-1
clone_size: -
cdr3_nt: TGTGCCAGCTCGGGCGAAGGGGCCGGGGAGCTGTTTTTT
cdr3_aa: CASSGEGAGELFF

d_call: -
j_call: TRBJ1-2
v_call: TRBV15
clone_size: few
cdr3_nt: TGTGCCACCAGCAGAGATGGCTCGGCTCAGGCTAACTATGGCTACACCTTC
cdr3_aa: CATSRDGSAQANYGYTF

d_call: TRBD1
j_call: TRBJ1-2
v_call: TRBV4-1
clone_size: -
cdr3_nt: TGCGCCAGCAGCCAGGACAGGGGGGTGATTGGCTACACCTTC
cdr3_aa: CASSQDRGVIGYTF

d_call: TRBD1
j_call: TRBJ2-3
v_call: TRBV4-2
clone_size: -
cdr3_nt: TGTGCCAGCAGCCTCGGACAGGGCACAGATACGCAGTATTTT
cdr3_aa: CASSLGQGTDTQYF

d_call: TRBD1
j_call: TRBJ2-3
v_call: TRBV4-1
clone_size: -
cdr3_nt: TGCGCCAGCAGCCAAGATTTAAGGGGGCGATGGAATACGCAGTATTTT
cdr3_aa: CASSQDLRGRWNTQYF

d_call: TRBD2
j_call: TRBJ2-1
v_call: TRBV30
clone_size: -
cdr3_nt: TGTGCCTGGAGTCGGAGACTAGCGGGAGGCCGGGCCTACAATGAGCAGTTCTTC
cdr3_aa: CAWSRRLAGGRAYNEQFF

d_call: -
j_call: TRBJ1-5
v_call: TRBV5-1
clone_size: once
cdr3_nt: TGCGCCAGCAGCTTGGATGGAAATAGCAATCAGCCCCAGCATTTT
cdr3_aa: CASSLDGNSNQPQHF

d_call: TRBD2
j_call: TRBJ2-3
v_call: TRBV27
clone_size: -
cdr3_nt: TGTGCCAGCAGTTTCGCAGCGGGAGCGAGCACAGATACGCAGTATTTT
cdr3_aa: CASSFAAGASTDTQYF

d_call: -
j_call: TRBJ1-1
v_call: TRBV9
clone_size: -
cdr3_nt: TGTGCCAGCAGCGTCTCGGACGGCCGGAACACTGAAGCTTTCTTT
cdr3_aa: CASSVSDGRNTEAFF

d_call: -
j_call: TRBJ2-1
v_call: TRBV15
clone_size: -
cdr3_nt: TGTGCCACCAGCAGAGGGCTAGTTTTGTCCTACAATGAGCAGTTCTTC
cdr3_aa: CATSRGLVLSYNEQFF

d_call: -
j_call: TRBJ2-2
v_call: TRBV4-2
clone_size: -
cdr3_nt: TGTGCCAGCAGCCCTCATGGGGCGGGCGCCGACACCGGGGAGCTGTTTTTT
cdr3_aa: CASSPHGAGADTGELFF

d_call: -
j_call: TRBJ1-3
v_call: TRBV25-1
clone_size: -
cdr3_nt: TGTGCCAGCAGTAAGGACAACTACTCTGGAAACACCATATATTTT
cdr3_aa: CASSKDNYSGNTIYF

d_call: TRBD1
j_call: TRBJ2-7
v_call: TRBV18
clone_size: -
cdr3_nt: TGTGCCAGCTCACCACCGGCAGGACAGGGACCCAGTGGGGAGCAGTACTTC
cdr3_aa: CASSPPAGQGPSGEQYF

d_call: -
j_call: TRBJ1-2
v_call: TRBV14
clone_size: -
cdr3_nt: TGTGCCAGCAGCCAAGACCGCCCGCAGGGGCTCCCGGACACCTTC
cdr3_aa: CASSQDRPQGLPDTF

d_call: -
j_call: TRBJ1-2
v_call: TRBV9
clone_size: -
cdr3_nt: TGTGCCAGCAGCGTAGGGGATGGCTACACCTTC
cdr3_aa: CASSVGDGYTF

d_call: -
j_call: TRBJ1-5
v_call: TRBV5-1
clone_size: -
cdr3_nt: TGCGCCAGCAGCTTGGGGAGGGAGGGGCAGCCCCAGCATTTT
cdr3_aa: CASSLGREGQPQHF

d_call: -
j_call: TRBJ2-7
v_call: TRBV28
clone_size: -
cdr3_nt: TGTGCCACCTCTGGATTCGAGCAGTACTTC
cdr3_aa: CATSGFEQYF

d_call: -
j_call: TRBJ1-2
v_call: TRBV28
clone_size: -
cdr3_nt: TGTGCCAGCAGTCCGGGCGCTAACTATGGCTACACCTTC
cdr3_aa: CASSPGANYGYTF

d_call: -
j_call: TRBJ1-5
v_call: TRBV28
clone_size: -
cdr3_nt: TGTGCCAGCAGTTTATTCCGGGGTGGCAATCAGCCCCAGCATTTT
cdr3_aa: CASSLFRGGNQPQHF

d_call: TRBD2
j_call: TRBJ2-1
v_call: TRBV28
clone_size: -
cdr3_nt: TGTGCCAGCAGTTTTGGTAGCGGGAGTGGGGGGGATGAGCAGTTCTTC
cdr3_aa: CASSFGSGSGGDEQFF

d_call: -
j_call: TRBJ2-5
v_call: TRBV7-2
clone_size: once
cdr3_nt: TGTGCCAGCAGCTTGGCTCGAGAGACCCAGTACTTC
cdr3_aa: CASSLARETQYF

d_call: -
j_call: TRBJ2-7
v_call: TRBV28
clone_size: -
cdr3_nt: TGTGCCAGCAGGAGACAAGCGGGTTCCTACGAGCAGTACTTC
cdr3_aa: CASRRQAGSYEQYF